This T cell receptor (beta chain) was found in a study of regulatory T cells in long-lasting Graves disease. The study, taken as a whole, reports: Tissue studied was limited to peripheral blood, excluding thyroid tissue. Whereas approximately 950 public clonotypes were shared by new patients, persistent patients shared more, at a few thousand.

The time point was: persistent/refractory GD, antithyroid drugs over 5 years with positive TRAb. With RNA extracted from PBMCs as input, the TCR library was made. This CDR3 comprises 15 residues. Trimming pared 2 bases from V and 0 bases from J, leaving 10 bases between. Germline lookup yields CDR1 MNHEY and CDR2 SVGEGT. This clonotype came up many times. The antigen remains unidentified. CDR3-region Arm-PCR and iRepertoire HTBI primers produced the TCR beta libraries. Under the authors' procedure: Across the samples, identification revealed 55 to 80 TRBV and more than 11 TRBJ segments. MiXCR was run by TCRdb on the multiplex PCR reads, yielding one entry per CDR3 protein. The V and J calls were not made by the authors but by TCRdb's processing. The sample carries nearly 350,000 distinct CDR3 sequences, around a fifth recorded once.

The V and J genes are TRBV6-2 or TRBV6-3 and TRBJ1-2; D unclear. This sample comprised peripheral blood mononuclear cells (PBMCs), obtained when the disease was refractory, from a patient treated with antithyroid drugs. The clonotype was recovered from a female donor with Graves disease. CDR3 amino acids: CASSYPPPANYGYTF. The DNA for the CDR3 is TGTGCCAGCAGTTACCCGCCGCCTGCTAACTATGGCTACACCTTC.